The following is a TCR beta chain sequence with its context. Its antigen specificity is not known. The sample was run on an Illumina HiSeq 2000. 5'RACE template switching, by which a universal primer site and unique molecular identifiers were added, was used to make TCR beta cDNA libraries. Priming for cDNA synthesis came from the TCR beta constant segment, and two successive PCR amplification steps followed. The paper's data handling went like this. MIGEC handled demultiplexing of the reads and grouping by UMI, while MiTCR was used to assemble and quantify clonotypes. To exclude erroneous sequences, only TCR cDNA sequences supported by at least two reads were retained. The tcR package was used for downstream repertoire analysis, with clonotypes matched between fractions based on CDR3 nucleotide sequence plus V segment. VDJmatch was used to annotate antigen specificity against VDJdb, with one amino acid substitution in CDR3 allowed. Based on TCRdb reprocessing of the reads, there is one entry per CDR3 protein sequence, and DNA is missing. The V and J calls come from TCRdb's annotation, not from the publication. The table for this sample records some 190,000 distinct CDR3 sequences. In total, the top ten clones hold just over 20% of the sample.

HCMV serostatus was determined by detecting HCMV-specific IgG in serum with a commercial ELISA kit. Ficoll density gradient centrifugation was used to isolate peripheral blood mononuclear cells from blood. This entry belongs to a study of T cells expressing NK-cell markers (TCRdb year 2020). Context from the whole study: Seven to nine donors provided sorted CD3+CD56+NKG2C+, CD3+CD56+NKG2C- and CD3+CD56-NKG2C+ T-cell subsets, whose TCR beta-chain repertoires were profiled. Among the eight sequenced donors, seven were HCMV-seropositive and one was HCMV-seronegative. Randomly selected healthy volunteers, three men and five women, were used as the eight sequenced donors. The libraries were sequenced on Illumina HiSeq 2000/2500, MiSeq or NextSeq, producing 2 x 150 bp reads.

The CDR3 numbers 15 residues from cysteine through phenylalanine. No DNA accompanies this entry. From the germline V gene (reference sequence), CDR1 is LNHDA and CDR2 is SQIVND. Findings and caveats that apply to the study as a whole: In six donors, the dominant CD3+CD56+NKG2C+ clonotypes ranked among the top 10 CD8+ clonotypes, making up about 1.0-7.5% of CD8+ T cells. It remained unclear whether the expanded NKG2C-expressing T cell clones were specific for HCMV antigens. Those dominant clonotypes were again the most abundant among CD3+CD56-NKG2C+ cells in a few donors, at roughly 25-60.1%.

Recombination linked TRBV19 to TRBJ2-7; TCRdb selects TRBD1, and the lack of DNA leaves this call unchecked. The sequence derives from a man aged 18 to 69 in good health. The sequencing input was blood T cells: a sorted CD56 or NKG2C T cell subset, CD4+ or CD8+ T cells, or bulk PBMC T cells (not recorded which). The CDR3 here reads CASSIVAGTVNEQYF.